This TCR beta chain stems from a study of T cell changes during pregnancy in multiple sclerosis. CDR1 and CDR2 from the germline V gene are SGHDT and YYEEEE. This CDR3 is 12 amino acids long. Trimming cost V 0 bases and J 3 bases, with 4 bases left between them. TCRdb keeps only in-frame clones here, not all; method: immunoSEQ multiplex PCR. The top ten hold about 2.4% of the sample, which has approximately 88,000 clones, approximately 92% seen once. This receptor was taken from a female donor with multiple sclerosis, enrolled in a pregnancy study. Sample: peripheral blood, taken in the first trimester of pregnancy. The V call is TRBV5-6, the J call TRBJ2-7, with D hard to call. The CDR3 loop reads CASSLGLYEQYF. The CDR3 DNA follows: TGTGCCAGCAGCTTGGGACTCTACGAGCAGTACTTC.